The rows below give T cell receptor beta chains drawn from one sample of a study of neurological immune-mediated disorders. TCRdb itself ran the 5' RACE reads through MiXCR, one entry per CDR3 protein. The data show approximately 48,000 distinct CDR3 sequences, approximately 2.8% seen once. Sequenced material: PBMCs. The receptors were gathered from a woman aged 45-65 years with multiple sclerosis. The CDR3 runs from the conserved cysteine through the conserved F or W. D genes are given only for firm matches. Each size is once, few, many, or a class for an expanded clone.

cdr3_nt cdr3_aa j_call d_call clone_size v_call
TGTGCCAGCAGCTTATCAAGATACGAGCAGTACTTC CASSLSRYEQYF TRBJ2-7 - many TRBV7-2
TGCGCCAGCAGCTTGGCCAAAGGGACCATACCCTACAATGAGCAGTTCTTC CASSLAKGTIPYNEQFF TRBJ2-1 - many TRBV5-1
TGTGCCAGCGACAGTTCTGGGGCCAACGTCCTGACTTTC CASDSSGANVLTF TRBJ2-6 - many TRBV7-2
TGCGCCAGCAGCTTGACAACGGGTCTAGCCAAAAACATTCAGTACTTC CASSLTTGLAKNIQYF TRBJ2-4 - many TRBV5-1
TGTGCCACCAGTGTCAGTAGCGGGGGGATAGATGAGCAGTTCTTC CATSVSSGGIDEQFF TRBJ2-1 TRBD2 many TRBV24-1
TGTGCCATCAGTGAGTCGCCAGGGGCCGGTCAGCCCCAGCATTTT CAISESPGAGQPQHF TRBJ1-5 - many TRBV10-3
TGCAGTGCTATGGTCGGGACTAGCTGGGAGGGTGAGCAGTTCTTC CSAMVGTSWEGEQFF TRBJ2-1 TRBD2 many TRBV20-1
TGTGCCAGCAGGGCCGGTCTGGTAGCGGGGGGGAACCCTAGCACAGATACGCAGTATTTT CASRAGLVAGGNPSTDTQYF TRBJ2-3 TRBD2 many TRBV7-2
TGTGCCAGCTCACCACGGCCAGGGAGGAACACTGAAGCTTTCTTT CASSPRPGRNTEAFF TRBJ1-1 - many TRBV18
TGTGCCAGCAGTTACTCGAAGCGCCCAGGGAACAATCAGCCCCAGCATTTT CASSYSKRPGNNQPQHF TRBJ1-5 - many TRBV6-5